This is a list of T cell receptor beta chains from one sample in a study of cytomegalovirus exposure and HLA in healthy donors. Profiled with immunoSEQ multiplex PCR; TCRdb holds only in-frame clones, not every one. The sample consists of approximately 150,000 clones, 75% to 80% of them appearing once. Sequencing was done on a sample of PBMCs. The receptors here all came from a woman in her 40s in good health and CMV-seropositive. Each CDR3 is given with its conserved first and last residue. D genes are given only for firm matches. Clone size is stated in some rows and not others, as once, few, many or a class when expanded.

clone_size: .
v_call: TRBV4-3
j_call: TRBJ1-4
d_call: .
cdr3_nt: TGCGCCAGCAGCCGAGGGCAGGGGTTGAGTGAAAAACTGTTTTTT
cdr3_aa: CASSRGQGLSEKLFF

clone_size: .
v_call: TRBV7-2
j_call: TRBJ1-1
d_call: .
cdr3_nt: TGTGCCAGCAGCTTACAGAACACTGAAGCTTTCTTT
cdr3_aa: CASSLQNTEAFF

clone_size: .
v_call: TRBV6-5
j_call: TRBJ2-7
d_call: .
cdr3_nt: TGTGCCAGCAGTTCCCCAAATGAGCAGTACTTC
cdr3_aa: CASSSPNEQYF

clone_size: .
v_call: TRBV5-6
j_call: TRBJ2-7
d_call: TRBD2
cdr3_nt: TGTGCCAGCAGCTTGGGTAGCGGGGGTTTCTACGAGCAGTACTTC
cdr3_aa: CASSLGSGGFYEQYF

clone_size: few
v_call: TRBV11-2
j_call: TRBJ1-6
d_call: TRBD1
cdr3_nt: TGTGCCAGCAGCTTAGATGCTGCAGGGGGGTCCTATAATTCACCCCTCCACTTT
cdr3_aa: CASSLDAAGGSYNSPLHF

clone_size: .
v_call: TRBV5-1
j_call: TRBJ2-1
d_call: TRBD2
cdr3_nt: TGCGCCAGCAGCGGACTAGCGGGAGTTGACAATGAGCAGTTCTTC
cdr3_aa: CASSGLAGVDNEQFF

clone_size: .
v_call: TRBV18
j_call: TRBJ1-1
d_call: TRBD1
cdr3_nt: TGTGCCAGCGCTTACAGGGGGACAGGGATGAACACTGAAGCTTTCTTT
cdr3_aa: CASAYRGTGMNTEAFF

clone_size: .
v_call: TRBV19
j_call: TRBJ1-5
d_call: .
cdr3_nt: TGTGCCAGTAGAGCTTTATTCGGTAGCAATCAGCCCCAGCATTTT
cdr3_aa: CASRALFGSNQPQHF

clone_size: .
v_call: TRBV7-2
j_call: TRBJ1-1
d_call: .
cdr3_nt: TGTGCCAGCAGCCCCCCGGGGGTCGGTGAAGCTTTCTTT
cdr3_aa: CASSPPGVGEAFF

clone_size: .
v_call: TRBV7-9
j_call: TRBJ2-3
d_call: TRBD1
cdr3_nt: TGTGCCAGCAGCGTACAGGGGGCGCAGAAGGATACGCAGTATTTT
cdr3_aa: CASSVQGAQKDTQYF

clone_size: .
v_call: TRBV7-2
j_call: TRBJ2-3
d_call: TRBD2
cdr3_nt: TGTGCCAGCAGCCCCCTGGGTAGCGGGGGATTAGCAGATACGCAGTATTTT
cdr3_aa: CASSPLGSGGLADTQYF

clone_size: .
v_call: TRBV2
j_call: TRBJ1-2
d_call: .
cdr3_nt: TGTGCCAGAGGTGGTATGGGGCTAGATGATGGCTACACCTTC
cdr3_aa: CARGGMGLDDGYTF

clone_size: .
v_call: TRBV4-3
j_call: TRBJ2-3
d_call: TRBD2
cdr3_nt: TGCGCCAGCAGCCAAGGAGCGGGGGGTCTGCATTTC
cdr3_aa: CASSQGAGGLHF

clone_size: .
v_call: TRBV6-1
j_call: TRBJ1-2
d_call: .
cdr3_nt: TGTGCCAGCAGTGAAGATGTTGTACAGGCTTTTGGGTATGGCTACACCTTC
cdr3_aa: CASSEDVVQAFGYGYTF

clone_size: .
v_call: TRBV6-6
j_call: TRBJ2-2
d_call: TRBD2
cdr3_nt: TGTGCCAGCAGTTCCCTCGCGGGAGACACCGGGGAGCTGTTTTTT
cdr3_aa: CASSSLAGDTGELFF

clone_size: .
v_call: TRBV7-9
j_call: TRBJ1-2
d_call: .
cdr3_nt: TGTGCCAGCAGCTTAGAACAGCAGGGCTACACCTTC
cdr3_aa: CASSLEQQGYTF

clone_size: .
v_call: TRBV10-1
j_call: TRBJ2-1
d_call: TRBD2
cdr3_nt: TGCGCCAGCAGCGTGATTCGGGGGGGATCCTACAATGAGCAGTTCTTC
cdr3_aa: CASSVIRGGSYNEQFF

clone_size: .
v_call: TRBV5-8
j_call: TRBJ2-2
d_call: .
cdr3_nt: TGTGCCACCCCAGGGGTACTGGTCTCCAACACCGGGGAGCTGTTTTTT
cdr3_aa: CATPGVLVSNTGELFF

clone_size: .
v_call: TRBV6-5
j_call: TRBJ1-2
d_call: .
cdr3_nt: TGTGCCAGCGTACCGGGGGGGGCAACTAACTATGGCTACACCTTC
cdr3_aa: CASVPGGATNYGYTF